These T cell receptor beta chains were read from a single sample in a study of response to subunit inactivated influenza vaccine. TCRdb itself ran the RT-PCR reads through MiXCR, one entry per CDR3 protein. This sample has roughly 650,000 distinct CDR3 sequences; approximately 14% occur once, and the top ten carry 7.5% to 8%. The specimen comprised PBMCs from blood, sampled less than 15 days before vaccination. The source of these receptors is a middle-aged man who received an inactivated influenza vaccine. Each CDR3 is given with its conserved first and last residue. The D gene is left open where the match is weak. Part of the rows lack a size; the others show once, few, many or a class for expanded clones.

V	D	size	CDR3
TRBV7-9	-	few	CSTFSYNEQFF
TRBV29-1	TRBD1	few	CSGKGQGTTLSKETQYF
TRBV18	-	-	CASSLTPASNTGELFF
TRBV25-1	-	-	CASSESGTGSPLHF
TRBV12-3/TRBV12-4	TRBD1	few	CASSPGTGAPVYGYTF
TRBV19	-	few	CASSSGGTYTTDTQYF
TRBV6-2/TRBV6-3	TRBD2	few	CATRPNSGTPSYNEQFF
TRBV30	-	few	CAWSPPAGKSYEQYF
TRBV12-3/TRBV12-4	TRBD2	-	CASSLMGLDNDEQFF
TRBV6-1	TRBD1	-	CASSETRDRVYEQYF
TRBV20-1	TRBD2	-	CSAGLAGGSLSYNEQFF
TRBV20-1	-	few	CSARAIDSLQPQHF
TRBV20-1	-	few	CSARDFRPNNEQFF
TRBV7-9	-	-	CASSNYGGNTIYF
TRBV29-1	TRBD2	many	CSVGGLAEGSYNEQFF
TRBV5-1	-	-	CASSPDGDTEQFF
TRBV9	TRBD1	-	CASSSSRDRGGNEQFF
TRBV7-9	-	-	CASSSNYIGAWQYF
TRBV28	TRBD2	-	CASSLGLAGGPVVFF
TRBV5-1	-	many	CASSFRRNEQFF
TRBV6-1	TRBD1	-	CASSETSGGTMDDEQFF
TRBV6-5	-	-	CASSYFRPTPSYEQYF
TRBV5-6	-	few	CASSLVAESTYEQYF
TRBV28	-	-	CASSLFGLQTDYYGYTF
TRBV7-2	-	-	CASRVDYNTDTQYF
TRBV12-3/TRBV12-4	-	many	CASSLASWGIGYTF
TRBV7-6	-	few	CASSLMGGAYEQYF
TRBV6-1	TRBD1	few	CASSPTGDSGANVLTF
TRBV2	-	-	CASSDTGRPNTEAFF
TRBV7-6	TRBD1	-	CASSLGTGTRNTIKAKNIQYF
TRBV6-1	-	-	CASSVQGDYGYTF
TRBV30	-	few	CAWSVLGPHGELFF
TRBV7-2	-	-	CALPFRERCQETQYF
TRBV10-3	TRBD1	few	CAISDPGQRSYEQYF
TRBV19	-	-	CASSIAGVYEQYF
TRBV28	-	few	CASRQTGHTGELFF
TRBV20-1	TRBD1	-	CSASQQGAGYGYTF
TRBV28	TRBD1	-	CASRLGTGGRTDTQYF
TRBV20-1	TRBD2	few	CSASLLAGGGETQYF
TRBV6-4	-	-	CASSEVENTGELFF